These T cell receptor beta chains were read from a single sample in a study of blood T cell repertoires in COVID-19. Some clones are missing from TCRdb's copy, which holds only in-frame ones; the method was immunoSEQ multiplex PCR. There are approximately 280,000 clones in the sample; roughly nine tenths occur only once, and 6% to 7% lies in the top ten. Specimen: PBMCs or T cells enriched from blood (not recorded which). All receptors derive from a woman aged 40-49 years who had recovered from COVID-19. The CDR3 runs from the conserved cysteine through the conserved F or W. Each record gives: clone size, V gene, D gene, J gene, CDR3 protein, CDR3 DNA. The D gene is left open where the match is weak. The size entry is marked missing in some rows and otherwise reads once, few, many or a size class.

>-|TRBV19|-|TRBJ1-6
CASSPGFSYNSPLHF
TGTGCCAGTAGTCCGGGTTTCTCCTATAATTCACCCCTCCACTTT
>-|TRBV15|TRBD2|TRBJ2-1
CATSNQLAGGYNEQFF
TGTGCCACCAGCAACCAACTAGCGGGAGGTTACAATGAGCAGTTCTTC
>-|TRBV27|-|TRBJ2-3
CASRGLGTDTQYF
TGTGCCAGCAGGGGACTGGGCACAGATACGCAGTATTTT
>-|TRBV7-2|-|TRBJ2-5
CASSLEGWGETQYF
TGTGCCAGCAGCTTAGAGGGGTGGGGAGAGACCCAGTACTTC
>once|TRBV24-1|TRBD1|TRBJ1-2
CATSDRTGNYGYTF
TGTGCCACCAGTGATCGGACAGGGAACTATGGCTACACCTTC
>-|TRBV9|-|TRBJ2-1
CASSVGSPGNEQFF
TGTGCCAGCAGCGTGGGATCCCCGGGGAATGAGCAGTTCTTC
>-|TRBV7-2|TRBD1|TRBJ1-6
CASSFRQGFNSPLHF
TGTGCCAGCAGCTTCCGACAGGGATTCAATTCACCCCTCCACTTT
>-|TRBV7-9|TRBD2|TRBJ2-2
CASSLMGSGSITGELFF
TGTGCCAGCAGCTTAATGGGGAGCGGGAGCATCACCGGGGAGCTGTTTTTT
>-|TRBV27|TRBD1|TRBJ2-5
CASSPLGQGATQYF
TGTGCCAGCAGTCCGCTGGGACAGGGAGCGACCCAGTACTTC
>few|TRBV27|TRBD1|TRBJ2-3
CASSPGTGGGYTQYF
TGTGCCAGCAGTCCCGGGACAGGGGGCGGTTATACGCAGTATTTT
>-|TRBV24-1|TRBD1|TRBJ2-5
CATSDPGTGDETQYF
TGTGCCACCAGTGACCCCGGGACAGGGGACGAGACCCAGTACTTC
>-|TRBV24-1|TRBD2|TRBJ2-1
CATSGLGNYNEQFF
TGTGCCACCTCGGGACTAGGGAATTACAATGAGCAGTTCTTC
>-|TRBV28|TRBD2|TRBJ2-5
CASSPGTSGSLQTQYF
TGTGCCAGCAGTCCTGGGACTAGCGGGAGCTTACAGACCCAGTACTTC
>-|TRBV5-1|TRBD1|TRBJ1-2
CASSRGTGEYGYTF
TGCGCCAGCAGCCGGGGGACAGGGGAGTATGGCTACACCTTC
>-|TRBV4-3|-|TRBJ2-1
CASSAGTPGGSHYNEQFF
TGCGCCAGCAGCGCAGGGACCCCCGGAGGGTCTCACTACAATGAGCAGTTCTTC
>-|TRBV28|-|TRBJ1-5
CASIPQGRGNSNQPQHF
TGTGCCAGCATCCCCCAGGGGAGGGGAAATAGCAATCAGCCCCAGCATTTT
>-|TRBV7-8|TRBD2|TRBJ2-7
CASSSPGGGRVEQYF
TGTGCCAGCAGCTCTCCGGGGGGCGGGAGGGTTGAGCAGTACTTC
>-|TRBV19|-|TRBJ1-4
CASSIQGPRYEKLFF
TGTGCCAGTAGTATTCAGGGTCCCCGGTATGAAAAACTGTTTTTT
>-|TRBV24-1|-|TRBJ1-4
CATSDSAVGSNEKLFF
TGTGCCACCAGTGATTCGGCCGTCGGGTCAAACGAAAAACTGTTTTTT
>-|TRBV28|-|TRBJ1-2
CASRVTLGGWGYGYTF
TGTGCCAGCAGAGTTACCTTGGGGGGATGGGGCTATGGCTACACCTTC
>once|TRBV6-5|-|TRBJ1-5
CASSWASNQPQHF
TGTGCCAGCAGTTGGGCCTCCAATCAGCCCCAGCATTTT
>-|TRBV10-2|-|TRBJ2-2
CASNLQGAGTGELFF
TGCGCCAGCAACCTCCAGGGAGCGGGCACCGGGGAGCTGTTTTTT
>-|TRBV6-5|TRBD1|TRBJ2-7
CASSPVQGVYEQYF
TGTGCCAGCAGCCCGGTACAGGGGGTCTACGAGCAGTACTTC
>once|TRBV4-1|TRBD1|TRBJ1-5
CASSQVGTVNQPQHF
TGCGCCAGCAGCCAAGTCGGGACAGTCAATCAGCCCCAGCATTTT
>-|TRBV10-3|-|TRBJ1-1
CAISNTGSTEAFF
TGTGCCATCAGCAATACAGGGAGCACTGAAGCTTTCTTT
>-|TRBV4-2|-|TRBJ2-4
CASSQETENIQYF
TGTGCCAGCAGCCAAGAAACGGAAAACATTCAGTACTTC
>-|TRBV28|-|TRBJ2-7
CASSLREEQYF
TGTGCCAGCAGTTTGAGGGAGGAGCAGTACTTC
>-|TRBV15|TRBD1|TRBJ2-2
CATSRLWGTGNTGELFF
TGTGCCACCAGCAGGCTCTGGGGGACAGGGAACACCGGGGAGCTGTTTTTT
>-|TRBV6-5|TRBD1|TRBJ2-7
CASSQRTGLGYEQYF
TGTGCCAGCAGTCAAAGGACAGGGCTCGGGTACGAGCAGTACTTC
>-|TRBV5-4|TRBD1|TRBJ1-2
CASSPGQGPYGYTF
TGTGCCAGCAGCCCAGGACAGGGGCCCTATGGCTACACCTTC
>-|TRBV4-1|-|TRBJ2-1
CASSQGEIYNEQFF
TGCGCCAGCAGCCAAGGGGAGATTTACAATGAGCAGTTCTTC
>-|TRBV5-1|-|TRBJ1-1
CASSLDRVTEAFF
TGCGCCAGCAGCTTGGACAGGGTCACTGAAGCTTTCTTT
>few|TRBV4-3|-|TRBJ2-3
CASSLQGGSGNADTQYF
TGCGCCAGCAGCCTACAAGGGGGGAGCGGGAACGCAGATACGCAGTATTTT
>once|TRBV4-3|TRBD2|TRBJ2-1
CASSQALGWLAGGAYNEQFF
TGCGCCAGCAGCCAAGCCCTCGGATGGCTAGCGGGTGGAGCCTACAATGAGCAGTTCTTC
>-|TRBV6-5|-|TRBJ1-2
CASSPQGYAYGYTF
TGTGCCAGCAGTCCACAGGGTTACGCCTATGGCTACACCTTC
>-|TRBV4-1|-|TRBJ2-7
CASSQSSRDDLGSYEQYF
TGCGCCAGCAGCCAATCTTCGCGGGACGATCTGGGTTCCTACGAGCAGTACTTC
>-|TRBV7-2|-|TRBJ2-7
CASSLVAGYEQYF
TGTGCCAGCAGCTTAGTAGCCGGCTACGAGCAGTACTTC
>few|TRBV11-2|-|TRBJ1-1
CASSPGIEAPEAFF
TGTGCCAGCAGCCCCGGGATCGAGGCGCCTGAAGCTTTCTTT
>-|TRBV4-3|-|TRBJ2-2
CASSQDSAGTGELFF
TGCGCCAGCAGCCAAGATTCCGCGGGAACAGGGGAGCTGTTTTTT
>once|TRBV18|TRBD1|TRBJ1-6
CASSGQENSPLHF
TGTGCCAGCTCGGGACAGGAGAATTCACCCCTCCACTTT
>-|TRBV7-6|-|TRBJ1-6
CASSRGDRRENSPLHF
TGTGCCAGCAGCCGGGGAGACAGGCGTGAGAATTCACCCCTCCACTTT
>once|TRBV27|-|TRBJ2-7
CASSFSGNYEQYF
TGTGCCAGCAGTTTTTCGGGGAACTACGAGCAGTACTTC
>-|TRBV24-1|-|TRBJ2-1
CATDGGVGDNEQFF
TGTGCCACCGACGGGGGAGTGGGGGACAATGAGCAGTTCTTC
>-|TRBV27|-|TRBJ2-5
CASSLGALETQYF
TGTGCCAGCAGTTTGGGGGCTCTGGAGACCCAGTACTTC
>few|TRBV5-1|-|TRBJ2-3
CASSLPLAHTDTQYF
TGCGCCAGCAGCCTCCCCCTTGCACACACAGATACGCAGTATTTT
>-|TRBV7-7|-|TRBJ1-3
CASSSMRGDTIYF
TGTGCTAGCAGCTCAATGCGGGGAGACACCATATATTTT
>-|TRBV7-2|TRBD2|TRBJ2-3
CASRGLAGSTDTQYF
TGTGCCAGCAGGGGACTAGCGGGATCCACAGATACGCAGTATTTT
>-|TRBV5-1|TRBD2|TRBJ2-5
CASSLVSGLADQETQYF
TGCGCCAGCAGCTTGGTATCGGGACTAGCGGACCAAGAGACCCAGTACTTC
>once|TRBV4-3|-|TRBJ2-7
CASSQDGGKYEQYF
TGCGCCAGCAGCCAAGATGGCGGGAAGTACGAGCAGTACTTC
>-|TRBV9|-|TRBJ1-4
CASSVDSLTEKLFF
TGTGCCAGCAGCGTTGACAGCCTAACTGAAAAACTGTTTTTT
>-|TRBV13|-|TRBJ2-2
CASSSGTHITGELFF
TGTGCCAGCAGCTCCGGGACTCATATTACCGGGGAGCTGTTTTTT
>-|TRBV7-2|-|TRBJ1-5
CASSLGRSNQPQHF
TGTGCCAGCAGCTTAGGTCGGAGCAATCAGCCCCAGCATTTT
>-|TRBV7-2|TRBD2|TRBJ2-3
CASSLEWLAGLDTQYF
TGTGCCAGCAGCTTAGAGTGGCTAGCGGGACTGGATACGCAGTATTTT